The present T cell receptor beta chain was sequenced within a study of blood T cell repertoires in COVID-19. About the research overall: There were acute and convalescent COVID-19 samples, and they came from the United States, Italy and Spain. T cells, B-cell-depleted T cells, or PBMCs provided the cDNA or gDNA that served as material.

CDR3 length: 15 residues. Trimming cost V 5 bases and J 0 bases; bases outside gene matches: 7. The germline V gene has CDR1 MGHRA and CDR2 YSYEKL. Original analysis: Quantification of nucleated cells was approximated via reference gene primer amplification. Clones were read by immunoSEQ multiplex PCR, and TCRdb kept only the in-frame ones, dropping some. D and trimming come from the DNA, and the V and J calls and clone size come from that table. This sample yields around 300,000 clones, of which around 90% are seen a single time; 3.5% to 4.5% belongs to the top ten. Which cohort a participant joined came from the clinical history participants gave.

This clonotype was sampled from a woman under 30 with acute COVID-19. This rearrangement joins TRBV4-1 to TRBJ2-7, with 7 bases lining up with TRBD2. The sample consisted of PBMCs or T cells enriched from blood (not recorded which). The CDR3 nucleotides read TGCGCCAGCAGCTATACTAGCGAGACCTCCTACGAGCAGTACTTC. Protein: CASSYTSETSYEQYF.